This section outlines one TCR beta chain sequence together with its context. This entry belongs to a study of blood T cell repertoires in COVID-19. At the level of the study: PBMCs, B-cell-depleted T cells, or T cells were the source of the cDNA or gDNA that made up the material.

Participants came from roughly 24 US areas, aged roughly 18 to 95 years. Recovery meant two consecutive negative NP/OP PCR tests, professional clearance, or resolved symptoms. Authors' methods: Using reference gene primer amplification, nucleated cell counts were estimated. Using immunoSEQ multiplex PCR, the repertoire was profiled, and TCRdb retains in-frame clones only, with some absent. The V and J calls and the clone size are those of that table, but D and trimming were determined from the DNA. Among about 300,000 clones, roughly 85% were seen once, and the ten largest hold approximately 5%. Germline CDR1 and CDR2: SNHLY and FYNNEI. CDR3 length: 13 amino acids. Trimming left V 6 bases short and J 6 bases short, with 14 bases between.

The source is a woman aged 25 to 39 who had recovered from COVID-19. The specimen sequenced was PBMCs or T cells enriched from blood (not recorded which). This chain links TRBV2 with TRBJ1-2; D call uncertain. The CDR3 protein is CASRPGDPHGYTF. The CDR3, as DNA: TGTGCCAGCAGGCCCGGTGATCCCCATGGCTACACCTTC.